This T cell receptor beta chain was captured in a study of neoadjuvant anti-PD-1 for oral cavity cancer (dated by TCRdb to the early 2020s). General notes on the study: Patients mostly received three to four biweekly doses of nivolumab at 3 mg/kg before curative-intent surgical resection. Responders were defined as patients with complete response, partial response or stable disease by RECIST 1.1; non-responders were defined as patients with progression. For patients who did not progress, a fourth nivolumab dose was given around day 43, followed by definitive surgical resection on days 50-56. The parent correlative cohort included approximately twelve patients, with an approximately 34% response rate. General conclusions and limits of the study: Only a few patients per response group were included in the TCR analyses, and larger cohorts for validation were called for by the authors. A higher pretreatment blood Treg/Th17 ratio correlated with both higher pretreatment blood TCRbeta clonality and lower post-treatment tumor TCRbeta clonality. After neoadjuvant nivolumab, non-responders showed significantly higher T cell clonality (Gini index) in PBMCs than responders did.

Of note for this clone: The specificity of this receptor is unknown. One base away there is no much larger clone; base qualities are not given.

PBMC libraries used mostly 480 ng of input genomic DNA for deep sequencing, with six replicates per sample. TCRbeta libraries were prepared with the immunoSEQ hsTCRbeta kit according to the manufacturer's instructions. An Illumina NovaSeq 6000 S4 flow cell was used to sequence the final libraries, which had first been combined to 3 nM. The authors' pipeline ran thus. The immunoSEQ Analyzer was used for raw data preprocessing and quality control. The analysis was limited to productive rearrangements, and each clonotype was defined by a unique CDR3 amino acid sequence. Repertoire clonality was estimated as the Gini-Simpson index, which was computed with the R package tcR. Student's t test was used to compare Gini indices, and Pearson correlation was used to assess associations with tumor size change. Held by TCRdb, this immuneACCESS table contains in-frame sequences only and omits some clones. Under half of the omission traces to an unresolved V gene where checked; the cause of the rest is unknown. V and J calls and clone size follow that table, whereas D and trimming were derived from the DNA. Across this sample there are about 68,000 clones, with roughly 85% seen only once. Jointly, the top ten make up around 3.7% of the sample.

Taken with the paper, the label for time point translates to: after neoadjuvant nivolumab, at surgical resection. The patients had newly diagnosed stage II-IVA oral cavity squamous cell carcinoma and had not received any prior systemic or radiation treatment. The cohort consisted of patients with HPV-negative, locally advanced oral cavity squamous cell carcinoma. Peripheral blood mononuclear cells were analyzed directly, without maintenance or expansion in culture. The samples were obtained from a longitudinal correlative study of a single-arm phase II trial testing neoadjuvant nivolumab in oral cavity squamous cell carcinoma. Subject-matched pre- and post-treatment PBMCs and tumors from three responders and three non-responders underwent genomic DNA-based TCRbeta sequencing. Peripheral blood mononuclear cells were collected before nivolumab treatment and were collected again after treatment, at the time of surgery. The Maxwell RSC DNA from Cells kit was used to extract genomic DNA from PBMCs.

The specimen was PBMCs, collected after nivolumab (anti-PD-1) treatment. This sequence originates from a person aged 35-79 years with oral cavity squamous cell carcinoma.

The nucleotide sequence is given as TGCGCCAGCAGCTTGATGGCAGACTCCTACGAGCAGTACTTC. It translates as CASSLMADSYEQYF. The receptor chain draws on TRBV5-1 and TRBJ2-7, with the identity of the D gene unclear. The CDR3, cysteine through phenylalanine, is 14 amino acids long. The DNA shown is the 42-base CDR3, in frame from base 1. CDR1 SGHRS and CDR2 YFSETQ were looked up in the germline V gene. V is pared back by 1 base and J by 0 bases, with 8 bases lying between the germline termini. With the portions outside the CDR3 filled from the reference TRBV5-1 and TRBJ2-7 genes, the complete variable region becomes KAGVTQTPRYLIKTRGQQVTLSCSPISGHRSVSWYQQTPGQGLQFLFEYFSETQRNKGNFPGRFSGRQFSNSRSEMNVSTLELGDSALYLCASSLMADSYEQYFGPGTRLTVT.